The count of the clone carrying this T cell receptor (beta chain) is one. Its antigen is not identified. This specimen belongs to a study of T cell responses to AZD1222 COVID-19 vaccine. Regarding the study as a whole: No day 14 peak samples; only post-peak repertoires were characterized. Females outnumbered males among donors, who were mostly white British; clonal diversity was possibly underestimated. Reportedly, close to half of spike-specific TCRs are directed against unmutated variant regions.

Germline CDR1 SQVTM, CDR2 ANQGSEA. The ends were cut back, 3 bases at V and 6 bases at J, with 11 bases in the middle. The CDR3 length is 12 residues. Assay used: immunoSEQ multiplex PCR; TCRdb lists only in-frame clones, some missing. The table has roughly 160,000 clones, roughly 90% seen once. This rearrangement joins TRBV29-1 to TRBJ1-1; D unresolved. The receptor was derived from an adult who received the AZD1222 COVID-19 vaccine. The input for sequencing was peripheral blood, taken 28 days after the second AZD1222 dose. The CDR3 DNA reads as TGCAGCGTTGAGTTTGCAGGCCCTGAAGCTTTCTTT. Translation: CSVEFAGPEAFF.